The following is a T cell receptor (beta chain) sequence with its context. The data are from a study of blood T cell repertoires in COVID-19. The J segment lost 4 bases and the V segment lost 5 bases, leaving 10 bases of the junction unmatched. The germline V gene encodes CDR1 SEHNR and CDR2 FQNEAQ (reference sequence). This CDR3 contains 16 residues. Produced via immunoSEQ multiplex PCR; TCRdb's table is partial and in-frame only. The data contain 200,000 to 250,000 clones, roughly 90% of them singletons. The TCR originated in a woman aged 55-69 years with acute or convalescent COVID-19. Sequencing used peripheral blood. The rearrangement links TRBV7-9 to TRBJ2-3; TRBD2 aligns across 9 bases. The CDR3 coding sequence is TGTGCCAGCAGCCTGTCGGTGCGGGAGGGGTCAGATACGCAGTATTTT. It yields the protein CASSLSVREGSDTQYF. The entire variable domain, with the rest obtained from reference TRBV7-9 and TRBJ2-3, is as follows: DTGVSQNPRHKITKRGQNVTFRCDPISEHNRLYWYRQTLGQGPEFLTYFQNEAQLEKSRLLSDRFSAERPKGSFSTLEIQRTEQGDSAMYLCASSLSVREGSDTQYFGPGTRLTVL.